This T cell receptor (beta chain) was sequenced during a study of glioma-infiltrating T cells after dendritic cell vaccination. Overall study results and limits: Few patients contributed both blood and tumor specimens.

CDR3 length: 15 amino acids. CDR1 and CDR2 from the germline V gene are LNHNV and YYDKDF (reference sequence). After removal of 2 bases from V and 6 bases from J, the junction contained 8 bases not matched to a gene. This clone was seen once. The antigen is undetermined. TCRdb keeps only in-frame clones here, not all; method: immunoSEQ multiplex PCR. The sample lists roughly 100,000 clones; more than 80% were seen once. This sequence was found in a human donor with glioblastoma. The chain recombines TRBV15 with TRBJ2-5, with 8 nucleotides matching TRBD2. The sequencing used blood, collected before dendritic cell vaccination. This CDR3 is CATSRRGLGLQTQYF. Written as DNA, the CDR3 is TGTGCCACCAGCAGACGGGGACTAGGCTTGCAGACCCAGTACTTC.